Listed below are T cell receptor beta chains from one sample, sequenced in a study of T-cell reconstitution after alpha-beta-depleted transplantation in children. TCRdb reprocessed the PCR reads via MiXCR and lists one record per CDR3 protein. The data contain around 180,000 distinct CDR3 sequences, around 10% of them seen just once; the ten biggest clones take up around 14%. Material: PBMCs, obtained before TCRalphabeta/CD19-depleted stem cell transplant. Receptors were obtained from a boy aged 2 to 10 with acute myeloid leukemia, due to receive a stem cell transplant. Each CDR3 is given with its conserved first and last residue. Fields, in order: V gene, CDR3 protein.

TRBV15	CATSRDRGEETQYF
TRBV28	CASRPDRGGDSPLHF
TRBV28	CASSLRDADLSNQPQHF
TRBV7-9	CASSLRGQGYNSPLHF
TRBV10-3	CAIGGLALNEQYF
TRBV27	CASSWGGPTSSYEQYF
TRBV14	CASSQAGHNSNYGYTF
TRBV29-1	CSVEVQNTEAFF
TRBV15	CATSSRLAPPTNDPYEQYF
TRBV14	CASSPRPGQRPYEQYF
TRBV29-1	CSVAGPGELFF
TRBV5-4	CASSLRGGNTIYF
TRBV12-3/TRBV12-4	CASSWATNEKLFF
TRBV6-2/TRBV6-3	CASRGVGSSGELFF
TRBV29-1	CSVQLRFSEAFF
TRBV20-1	CSSPEGGRTEAFF
TRBV7-9	CASRQGQASSEETQYF
TRBV4-1	CASSQGFSGRDNEQFF
TRBV3-1	CASSAEGRGNAEAFF
TRBV29-1	CSVVLTEAFF